This T cell receptor (beta chain) was obtained from a study of shared clonotypes between healthy human individuals. As concerns this clone: The target antigen is unknown. Other DNA sequences in this specimen translate into the identical CDR3.

Repertoires were generated with immunoSEQ multiplex PCR, while TCRdb's copy carries only in-frame clones and drops some. This table has about 980,000 clones, over 60% appearing once. Germline V gene data show CDR1 as MNHEY and CDR2 as SVGAGI. Deletions cut 7 bases from V and 5 bases from J, with 5 bases between. This CDR3 has 11 residues. The study, taken as a whole, reports: In general, naive subsets displayed greater estimated richness than memory subsets did.

This TCR was recovered from a man between 18 and 29 years old in good health. Sequenced input: memory CD4+ T cells sorted from blood. Subset meaning: CD45RA-negative fraction. The chain is built from TRBV6-5 and TRBJ2-2; no definite D call. As DNA, the CDR3 is TGTGCCAGCACTAATACCGGGGAGCTGTTTTTT. It is translated as CASTNTGELFF.